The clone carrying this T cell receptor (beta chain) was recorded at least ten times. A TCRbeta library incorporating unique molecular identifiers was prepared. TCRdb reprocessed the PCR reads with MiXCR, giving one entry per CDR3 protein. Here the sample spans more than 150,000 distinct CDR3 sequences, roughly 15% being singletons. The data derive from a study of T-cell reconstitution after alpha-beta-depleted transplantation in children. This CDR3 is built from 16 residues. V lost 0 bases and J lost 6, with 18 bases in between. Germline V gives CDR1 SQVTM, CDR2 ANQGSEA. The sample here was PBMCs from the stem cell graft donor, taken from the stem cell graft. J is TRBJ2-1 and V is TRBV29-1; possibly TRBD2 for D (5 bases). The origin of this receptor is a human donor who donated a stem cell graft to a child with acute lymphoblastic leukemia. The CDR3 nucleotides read TGCAGCGTTGAAGATCCGGCGGGCGGCGTCGGCAATGAGCAGTTCTTC. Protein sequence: CSVEDPAGGVGNEQFF.